The 14 T cell receptor beta chains given below trace back to one sample, sequenced in a study of tumor-infiltrating lymphocytes in primary liver carcinoma. Extraction also yielded germline DNA, while blood RNA was obtained from unsorted whole blood. A constant-region primer primed TCR beta cDNA synthesis from 400 to 550 ng of total RNA. Three rounds of nested multiplex PCR with slightly modified ARM-PCR produced TCR beta libraries. Use of TRBV1-TRBV30 forward primers with a C-beta reverse primer characterized the first two PCR rounds, which lasted nine to eleven cycles each. In TCRdb, the multiplex PCR reads were re-called with MiXCR into one record per CDR3 protein. The sample shows 190,000 or so distinct CDR3 sequences, around three fifths of them seen only once. Sequenced sample: peripheral blood. These receptors were taken from a woman aged 55-70 years with primary liver carcinoma and hepatitis B virus infection.

In its sample, this clonotype was seen once. At one end the junction does not follow the germline gene, possibly because of a read error. J is TRBJ2-5 and V is TRBV11-3; 10 positions agree with TRBD2. The CDR3 is made up of 15 amino acids. Germline assignment: CDR1 SGHNT and CDR2 YENEEA. CDR3 region: CASSLEAGGQETQCF. CDR3 nucleotides: TGTGCCAGCAGCTTAGAAGCGGGAGGGCAAGAGACCCAGTGCTTC.

This clonotype was counted a few times. The conserved final phenylalanine or tryptophan is absent from the CDR3, which likely points to a read error. The limits of the CDR3 on the DNA are not certain, so only TCRdb's listed CDR3 is given. V gene TRBV11-2 combines with J gene TRBJ1-1; the table assigns TRBD1, which was not confirmed against the DNA. The CDR3 has 13 residues if both end residues are counted. Germline CDR1 is SGHAT and CDR2 is FQNNGV. CDR3 sequence: CASSSTGSTEAFL.

This clonotype was seen once. The chain couples TRBV11-2 to TRBJ2-3; D unclear. CDR1 is SGHAT and CDR2 is FQNNGV in the germline V gene. The V and J ends lost 4 bases and 2 bases respectively, with 16 bases between them. The CDR3 covers 16 residues. CDR3 bases: TGTGCCAGCAGCTCACCCTCTACAGACTTCACAGATACGCAGTATTTT. Translated: CASSSPSTDFTDTQYF.

The V and J genes are TRBV11-2 and TRBJ1-3; 8 bases align to TRBD1. The length of the CDR3 is 16 residues. Germline trimming cut 4 bases from V and 4 bases from J; bases unmatched to any gene: 9. Per the germline V gene, CDR1 is SGHAT and CDR2 is FQNNGV. CDR3 in DNA: TGTGCCAGCAGCTCCCACAGGGGGTTGACAGGAAACACCATATATTTT. Translating gives CASSSHRGLTGNTIYF.

This clonotype was picked up a small number of times. This could be a read error, since a much larger clone is one nucleotide away. The genes are TRBV6-1 and TRBJ2-5, with D perhaps matching TRBD1 or TRBD2 (7 bases each). The CDR3 contains 15 residues. Germline loops: CDR1 MNHNS, CDR2 SASEGT. Here the CDR3 reads CASTETPGQSGTQHF. The CDR3 coding sequence is TGTGCCAGCACCGAAACCCCGGGACAGAGCGGGACCCAGCACTTC.

A note on this clonotype: This may be a read error, as it is one base from a much larger clone. The chain recombines TRBV6-5 with TRBJ1-1, with 7 positions matching TRBD1. This CDR3 contains 15 residues. Germline V gene data show CDR1 as MNHEY and CDR2 as SVGAGI. Here the CDR3 DNA reads TGTGGCAGCACCAGGGGGGTGCCCGAGGTGGGAGAAGCTTTCTTT. It is translated as CGSTRGVPEVGEAFF.

Turning to this clonotype: Its ends do not fully match the called genes, so a read error is possible. The chain joins TRBV12-3 or TRBV12-4 to TRBJ2-7, with a tentative D call TRBD1 (6 bases). The CDR3 loop spans 18 amino acids. CDR3 protein: CVSSQETQGLWGSYEQYF. CDR3 nucleotide sequence: TGTGTCAGCAGCCAAGAAACACAGGGCCTATGGGGGTCCTACGAGCAGTACTTC.

In its sample, this clonotype was seen many times. The rearrangement joins TRBV7-9 to TRBJ2-3; D is undetermined. The CDR3 has 11 amino acids. Trimming cost V 5 bases and J 8 bases, with 8 bases left between them. CDR1 is SEHNR and CDR2 is FQNEAQ in the germline V gene (reference sequence). The CDR3 nucleotides are TGTGCCAGCAGCCCCGTGGGTACGCAGTATTTT. Translation: CASSPVGTQYF.

This clonotype was counted between two and nine times. The chain joins TRBV12-3 or TRBV12-4 to TRBJ1-3; D is ambiguous. V was cut by 6 bases and J by 8 bases, with 11 bases left in between. This CDR3 is 12 amino acids long. CDR3 residues: CASRASGDTIYF. Here the CDR3 DNA reads TGTGCCAGCAGGGCCAGTGGGGACACCATATATTTT.

The chain is built from TRBV5-1 and TRBJ2-7; 8 bases match TRBD2. The V segment lost 4 bases and the J segment 3 bases; nucleotides outside the gene matches: 15. Per the germline V gene, CDR1 is SGHRS and CDR2 is YFSETQ. There are 17 residues in the CDR3. CDR3 sequence: CASSRPFRIAGHYEQYF. CDR3 coding DNA: TGCGCCAGCAGCCGGCCGTTTCGAATAGCGGGACACTACGAGCAGTACTTC.

This clonotype was observed a handful of times. Given the absence of the conserved phenylalanine or tryptophan at the CDR3 end, a read error is likely. The chain couples TRBV6-1 to TRBJ2-3; D uncertain. Germline CDR1 and CDR2: MNHNS and SASEGT. The CDR3 covers 12 residues. Trimming removed 2 bases at V and 9 bases at J, with 9 bases between. CDR3 amino acids: CASSERMSTQYL. CDR3 nucleotides: TGTGCCAGCAGTGAACGTATGAGCACGCAGTATCTT.

This clonotype has a count of ten or more. Here the CDR3 DNA reads TGCGCCAGCAGTACCACAGGGGGCACTGAAGCTTTCTTT. Protein product: CASSTTGGTEAFF. The chain uses TRBV10-2 and TRBJ1-1; 8 nucleotides match TRBD1. The V segment lost 5 bases and the J segment 4 bases; nucleotides outside the gene matches: 3. Germline assignment: CDR1 WSHSY and CDR2 SAAADI. The CDR3 length is 13 residues.

The CDR3 DNA is TGCGCCAGCAGCCACCGGGACAGGGGCGGCACCGGGGAGCTGTTTTTT. Protein: CASSHRDRGGTGELFF. This chain connects TRBV5-1 to TRBJ2-2; 10 nucleotides match TRBD1. Germline-derived CDR1 and CDR2 are SGHRS and YFSETQ. The V and J ends lost 4 bases and 4 bases, in that order; junction bases with no gene match: 7. This CDR3 region has 16 residues.

This clonotype was observed a few times. The gene calls are TRBV10-3 and TRBJ1-6; weak D call: TRBD1 (5 bases). The V and J ends lost 4 bases and 8 bases respectively, with 15 bases between them. The length of the CDR3 is 15 residues. Germline lookup yields CDR1 ENHRY and CDR2 SYGVKD. The CDR3, as DNA: TGTGCCATCAGTGCGGACAACCTTGGGTATTCACCCCTCCACTTT. It encodes CAISADNLGYSPLHF.